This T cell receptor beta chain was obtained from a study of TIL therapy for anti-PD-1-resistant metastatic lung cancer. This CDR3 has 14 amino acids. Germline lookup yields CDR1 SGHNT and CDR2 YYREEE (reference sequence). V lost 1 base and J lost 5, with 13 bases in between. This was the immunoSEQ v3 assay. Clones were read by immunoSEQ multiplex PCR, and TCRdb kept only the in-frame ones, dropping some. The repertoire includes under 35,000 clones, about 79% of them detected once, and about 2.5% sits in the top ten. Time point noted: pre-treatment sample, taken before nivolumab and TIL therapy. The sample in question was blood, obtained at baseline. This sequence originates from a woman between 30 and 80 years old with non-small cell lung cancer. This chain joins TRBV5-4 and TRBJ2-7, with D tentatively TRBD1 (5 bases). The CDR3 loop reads CASSLSARAHEQYF. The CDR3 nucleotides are TGTGCCAGCAGCTTGTCGGCCAGGGCCCACGAGCAGTACTTC.